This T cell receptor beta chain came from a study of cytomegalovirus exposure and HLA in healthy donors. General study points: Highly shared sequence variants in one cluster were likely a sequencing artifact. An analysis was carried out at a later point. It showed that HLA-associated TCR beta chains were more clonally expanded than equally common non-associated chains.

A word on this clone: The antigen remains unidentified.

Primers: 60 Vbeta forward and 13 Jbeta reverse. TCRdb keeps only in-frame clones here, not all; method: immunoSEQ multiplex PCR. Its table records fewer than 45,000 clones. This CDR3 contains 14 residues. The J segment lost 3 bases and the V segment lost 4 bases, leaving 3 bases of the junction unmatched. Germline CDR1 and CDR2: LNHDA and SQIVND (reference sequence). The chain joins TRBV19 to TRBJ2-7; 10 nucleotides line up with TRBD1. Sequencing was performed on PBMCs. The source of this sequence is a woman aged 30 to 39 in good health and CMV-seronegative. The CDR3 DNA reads TGTGCCAGTAGTACCGGGACAGGGGACTACGAGCAGTACTTC. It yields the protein CASSTGTGDYEQYF.